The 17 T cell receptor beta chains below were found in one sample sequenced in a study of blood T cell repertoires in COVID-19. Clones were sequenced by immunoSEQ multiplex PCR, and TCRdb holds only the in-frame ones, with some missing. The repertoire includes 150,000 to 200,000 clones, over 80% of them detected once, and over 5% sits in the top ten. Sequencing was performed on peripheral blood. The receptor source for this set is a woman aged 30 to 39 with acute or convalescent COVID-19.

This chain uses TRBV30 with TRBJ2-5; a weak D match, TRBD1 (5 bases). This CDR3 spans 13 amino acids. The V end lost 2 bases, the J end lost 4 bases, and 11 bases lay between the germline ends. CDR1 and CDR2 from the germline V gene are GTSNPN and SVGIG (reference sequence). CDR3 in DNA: TGTGCCTGGAGTCAAAGAAGGGGAGAGACCCAGTACTTC. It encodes CAWSQRRGETQYF. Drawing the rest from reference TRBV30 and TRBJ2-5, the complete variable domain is SQTIHQWPATLVQPVGSPLSLECTVEGTSNPNLYWYRQAAGRGLQLLFYSVGIGQISSEVPQNLSASRPQDRQFILSSKKLLLSDSGFYLCAWSQRRGETQYFGPGTRLLVL.

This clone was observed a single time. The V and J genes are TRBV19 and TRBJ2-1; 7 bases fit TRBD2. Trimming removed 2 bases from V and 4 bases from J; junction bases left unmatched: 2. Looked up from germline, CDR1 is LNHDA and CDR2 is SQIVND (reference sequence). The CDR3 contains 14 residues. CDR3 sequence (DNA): TGTGCCAGTAGTATAACGGGAGGATACAATGAGCAGTTCTTC. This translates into CASSITGGYNEQFF. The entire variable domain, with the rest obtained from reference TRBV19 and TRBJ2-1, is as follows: DGGITQSPKYLFRKEGQNVTLSCEQNLNHDAMYWYRQDPGQGLRLIYYSQIVNDFQKGDIAEGYSVSREKKESFPLTVTSAQKNPTAFYLCASSITGGYNEQFFGPGTRLTVL.

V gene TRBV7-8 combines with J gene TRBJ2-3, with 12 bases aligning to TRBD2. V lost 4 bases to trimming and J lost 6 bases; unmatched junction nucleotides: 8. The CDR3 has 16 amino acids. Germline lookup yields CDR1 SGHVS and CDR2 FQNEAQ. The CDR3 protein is CASSSPTSGRWDTQYF. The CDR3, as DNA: TGTGCCAGCAGCTCCCCGACTAGCGGGAGATGGGATACGCAGTATTTT.

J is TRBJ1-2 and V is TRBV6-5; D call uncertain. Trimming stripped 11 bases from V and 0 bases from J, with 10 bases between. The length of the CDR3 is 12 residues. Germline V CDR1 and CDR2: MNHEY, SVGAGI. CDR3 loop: CAHGDANYGYTF. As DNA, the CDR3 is TGTGCCCACGGGGATGCTAACTATGGCTACACCTTC.

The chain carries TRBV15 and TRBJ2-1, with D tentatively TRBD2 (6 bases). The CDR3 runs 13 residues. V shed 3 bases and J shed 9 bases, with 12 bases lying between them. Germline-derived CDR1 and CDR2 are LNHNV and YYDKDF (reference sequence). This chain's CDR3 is CATSRLAKGEQFF. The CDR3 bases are TGTGCCACCAGCAGGCTAGCGAAAGGTGAGCAGTTCTTC.

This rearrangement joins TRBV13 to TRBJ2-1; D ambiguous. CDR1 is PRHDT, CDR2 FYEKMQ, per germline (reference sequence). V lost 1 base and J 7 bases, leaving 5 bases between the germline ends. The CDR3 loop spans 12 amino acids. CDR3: CASSLVRNEQFF. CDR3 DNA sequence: TGTGCCAGCAGCTTAGTCAGGAATGAGCAGTTCTTC.

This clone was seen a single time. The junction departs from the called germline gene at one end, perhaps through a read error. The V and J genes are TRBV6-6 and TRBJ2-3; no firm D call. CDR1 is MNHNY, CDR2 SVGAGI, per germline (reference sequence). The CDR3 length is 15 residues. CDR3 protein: CASSYSNIGTDTQYF. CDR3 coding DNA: TGTGCCAGCAGCTACTCAAATATTGGCACAGATACGCAGTATTTT.

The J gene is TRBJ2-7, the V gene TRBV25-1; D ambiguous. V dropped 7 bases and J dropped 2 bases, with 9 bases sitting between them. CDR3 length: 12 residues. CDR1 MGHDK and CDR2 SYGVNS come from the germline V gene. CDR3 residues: CASTGTTYEQYF. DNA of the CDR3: TGTGCCAGCACAGGCACCACCTACGAGCAGTACTTC.

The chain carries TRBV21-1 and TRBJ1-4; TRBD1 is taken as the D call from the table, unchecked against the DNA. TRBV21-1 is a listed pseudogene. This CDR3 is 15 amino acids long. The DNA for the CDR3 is TGTGCCAGCAGCCCCCACAGGGGGTCTAATGAAAAACTGTTTTTT. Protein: CASSPHRGSNEKLFF.

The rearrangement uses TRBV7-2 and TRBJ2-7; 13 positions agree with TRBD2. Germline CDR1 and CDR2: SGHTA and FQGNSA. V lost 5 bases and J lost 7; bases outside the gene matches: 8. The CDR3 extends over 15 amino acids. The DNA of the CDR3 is TGTGCCAGCAGCCCGGGACTAGCGGGATCAAGGGAGCAGTACTTC. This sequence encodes CASSPGLAGSREQYF.

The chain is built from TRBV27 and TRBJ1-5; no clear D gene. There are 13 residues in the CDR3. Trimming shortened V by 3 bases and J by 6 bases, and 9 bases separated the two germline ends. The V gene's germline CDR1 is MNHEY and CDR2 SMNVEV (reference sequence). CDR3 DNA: TGTGCCAGCAGTTTTTCAGGAATTCAGCCCCAGCATTTT. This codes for CASSFSGIQPQHF.

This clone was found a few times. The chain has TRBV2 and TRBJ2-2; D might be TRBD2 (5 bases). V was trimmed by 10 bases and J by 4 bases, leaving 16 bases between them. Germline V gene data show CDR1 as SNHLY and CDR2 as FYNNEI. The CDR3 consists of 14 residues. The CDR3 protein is CATSSPRATGELFF. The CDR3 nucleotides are TGTGCCACATCTAGCCCGCGAGCCACCGGGGAGCTGTTTTTT.

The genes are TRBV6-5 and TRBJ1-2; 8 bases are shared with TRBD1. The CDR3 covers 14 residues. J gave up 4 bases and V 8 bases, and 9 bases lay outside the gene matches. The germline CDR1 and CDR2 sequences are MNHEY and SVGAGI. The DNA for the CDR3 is TGTGCCAGCGCACAAGGGACAGGAATCTATGGCTACACCTTC. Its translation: CASAQGTGIYGYTF.

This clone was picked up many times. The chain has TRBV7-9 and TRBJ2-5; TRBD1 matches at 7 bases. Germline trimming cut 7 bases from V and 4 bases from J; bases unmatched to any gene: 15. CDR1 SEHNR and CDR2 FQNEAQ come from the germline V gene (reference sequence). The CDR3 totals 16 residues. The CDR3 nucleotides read TGTGCCAGCACCCCTGAGTCGCTCGGGACAGTAGAGACCCAGTACTTC. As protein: CASTPESLGTVETQYF.

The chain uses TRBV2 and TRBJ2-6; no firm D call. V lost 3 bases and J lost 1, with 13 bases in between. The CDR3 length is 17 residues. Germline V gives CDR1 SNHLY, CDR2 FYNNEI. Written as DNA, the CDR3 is TGTGCCAGCAGTGACCCCCGTTCCGGGTCTGGGGCCAACGTCCTGACTTTC. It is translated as CASSDPRSGSGANVLTF.

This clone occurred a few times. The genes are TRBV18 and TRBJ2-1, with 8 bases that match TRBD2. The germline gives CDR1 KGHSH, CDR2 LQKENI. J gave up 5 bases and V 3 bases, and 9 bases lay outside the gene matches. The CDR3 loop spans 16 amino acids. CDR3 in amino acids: CASSPRELAVHNEQFF. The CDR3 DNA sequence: TGTGCCAGCTCACCTCGCGAACTAGCGGTACACAATGAGCAGTTCTTC.

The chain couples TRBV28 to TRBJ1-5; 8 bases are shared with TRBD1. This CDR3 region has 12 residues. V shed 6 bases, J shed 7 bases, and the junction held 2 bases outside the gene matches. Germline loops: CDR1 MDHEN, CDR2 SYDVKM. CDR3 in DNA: TGTGCCAGCAGAACAGGGGGGCAGCCCCAGCATTTT. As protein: CASRTGGQPQHF.